A single sample gave rise to the 20 T cell receptor beta chains below, sequenced in a study of blood T cell repertoires in COVID-19. The table came from immunoSEQ multiplex PCR; TCRdb's copy has only in-frame clones and leaves some out. The sample holds around 150,000 clones, less than 90% seen once. Sequencing input: peripheral blood. The receptors were gathered from a human donor with COVID-19, enrolled during active disease. The donor label of this sample is uncertain.

This chain connects TRBV6-5 to TRBJ2-1, with 9 bases lining up with TRBD1. Germline-derived CDR1 and CDR2 are MNHEY and SVGAGI. The length of the CDR3 is 14 residues. J was trimmed by 7 bases and V by 8 bases; bases with no gene match: 9. The CDR3 is CASGTGGLGNEQFF. Here the CDR3 DNA reads TGTGCCAGCGGAACAGGGGGCTTAGGGAATGAGCAGTTCTTC.

V gene TRBV7-9 combines with J gene TRBJ2-1, with D perhaps TRBD1 (6 bases). V was pared by 4 bases and J by 8 bases, with 15 bases between. The germline V gene encodes CDR1 SEHNR and CDR2 FQNEAQ (reference sequence). This CDR3 has 14 residues. The CDR3 DNA reads TGTGCCAGCAGCTCTGGGACACTACTCCATGAGCAGTTCTTC. It encodes CASSSGTLLHEQFF.

There are a few counts of this clone. This chain uses TRBV25-1 with TRBJ1-1; 9 nucleotides match TRBD1. V gave up 6 bases and J gave up 3 bases; unmatched junction bases: 5. The CDR3 has 14 residues. Germline V lookup: CDR1 MGHDK, CDR2 SYGVNS. CDR3 DNA: TGTGCCAGCAGCCACCGGGACAGGGACACTGAAGCTTTCTTT. Amino acid sequence: CASSHRDRDTEAFF.

The rearrangement links TRBV18 to TRBJ2-7; 7 nucleotides match TRBD1. Germline V gene lookup returns CDR1 KGHSH and CDR2 LQKENI. There are 13 residues in the CDR3. V lost 1 base and J lost 5; bases outside the gene matches: 2. CDR3 in amino acids: CASSPQGADEQYF. The CDR3 DNA is TGTGCCAGCTCACCACAGGGGGCCGACGAGCAGTACTTC.

The J gene is TRBJ2-7, the V gene TRBV5-5; TRBD2 aligns across 9 bases. The CDR3 is 15 amino acids. Germline values: CDR1 SGHKS, CDR2 YYEKEE (reference sequence). With V trimmed by 0 bases and J by 3 bases, 4 bases remained unmatched. CDR3: CASSLDSGRFYEQYF. The DNA of the CDR3 is TGTGCCAGCAGCTTGGACAGCGGGAGGTTCTACGAGCAGTACTTC.

The chain carries TRBV19 and TRBJ2-2; 8 nucleotides line up with TRBD1. The CDR3 extends over 14 amino acids. The germline V gene encodes CDR1 LNHDA and CDR2 SQIVND (reference sequence). Germline trimming cut 1 base from V and 5 bases from J; bases unmatched to any gene: 0. The CDR3 sequence is CASSIGTGTGELFF. CDR3 coding DNA: TGTGCCAGTAGTATAGGGACAGGGACCGGGGAGCTGTTTTTT.

The chain's CDR3 is CASSKYRGPDYGYTF. CDR3 DNA: TGTGCCAGCTCGAAATACAGGGGACCAGACTATGGCTACACCTTC. The V gene is TRBV6-5, the J gene TRBJ1-2, with TRBD1 matching 7 bases. CDR3 length: 15 amino acids. Unmatched junction bases numbered 12, after V lost 8 bases and J lost 3 bases. The germline CDR1 and CDR2 sequences are MNHEY and SVGAGI.

V and J are TRBV2 and TRBJ1-2; D unresolved. Germline-derived CDR1 and CDR2 are SNHLY and FYNNEI. Trimming took 2 bases from V and 4 from J, leaving 17 bases between them. There are 16 residues in the CDR3. The CDR3 sequence is CASSEHVTKFRYGYTF. As DNA, the CDR3 is TGTGCCAGCAGTGAACACGTGACAAAGTTCCGCTATGGCTACACCTTC. The full variable domain, rest sourced from reference TRBV2 and TRBJ1-2, is EPEVTQTPSHQVTQMGQEVILRCVPISNHLYFYWYRQILGQKVEFLVSFYNNEISEKSEIFDDQFSVERPDGSNFTLKIRSTKLEDSAMYFCASSEHVTKFRYGYTFGSGTRLTVV.

The CDR3 reads CASSPPGGDTQYF. The CDR3 nucleotides read TGTGCCAGCAGCCCCCCGGGGGGTGATACGCAGTATTTT. The gene calls are TRBV12-3 or TRBV12-4 and TRBJ2-3, with 7 positions matching TRBD2. This CDR3 has 13 amino acids. V trimming: 6 bases; J trimming: 6 bases; junction bases outside the gene matches: 6.

The chain joins TRBV5-1 to TRBJ2-7, with D uncertain. Germline CDR1 and CDR2: SGHRS and YFSETQ. V lost 1 base and J lost 2, with 10 bases in between. The CDR3 runs to 14 residues. The DNA of the CDR3 is TGCGCCAGCAGCTTGATACCCGGAGCCTACGAGCAGTACTTC. Translating gives CASSLIPGAYEQYF.

V and J are TRBV5-1 and TRBJ2-7; 10 bases fit TRBD1. Germline lookup yields CDR1 SGHRS and CDR2 YFSETQ. With V trimmed by 4 bases and J by 0 bases, 4 bases remained unmatched. The CDR3 runs to 15 residues. The CDR3 reads CASSPGQGGSYEQYF. The CDR3 region has the DNA TGCGCCAGCAGCCCAGGACAGGGGGGCTCCTACGAGCAGTACTTC.

The chain has TRBV25-1 and TRBJ1-1; D may be TRBD1 (5 bases). Germline CDR1 reads MGHDK; CDR2 reads SYGVNS. V lost 3 bases to trimming and J lost 2 bases, with 16 bases between them. The CDR3 sequence is 16 residues long. As DNA, the CDR3 is TGTGCCAGCAGTGATTATTCCGGGACTTCCAACACTGAAGCTTTCTTT. It specifies CASSDYSGTSNTEAFF.

The chain combines TRBV6-6 with TRBJ2-5; weak D call: TRBD1 (6 bases). The CDR3 runs to 13 residues. Between the trimmed V and J ends, which lost 4 bases and 4 bases, there was a span of 10 bases. Germline V gene lookup returns CDR1 MNHNY and CDR2 SVGAGI (reference sequence). The CDR3 DNA reads TGTGCCAGCAGTTTCCAGGGGATAGAGACCCAGTACTTC. Amino acids: CASSFQGIETQYF.

The chain is built from TRBV21-1 and TRBJ2-7; TRBD1, the D gene given by the table, was not confirmed from the DNA. TRBV21-1 is reported as a pseudogene. The CDR3 sequence is 15 residues long. The CDR3: CASSTGTVGPYEQYF. DNA for the CDR3: TGTGCCAGCAGCACCGGGACAGTTGGCCCCTACGAGCAGTACTTC.

The chain has TRBV3-1 (or the pseudogene TRBV3-2) and TRBJ2-3; TRBD2 aligns across 7 bases. This CDR3 comprises 15 residues. Germline V CDR1 and CDR2: LGHDT, YNNKEL (reference sequence). V dropped 0 bases and J dropped 2; count of bases not matched to a gene: 2. The CDR3 reads CASSQDAGDTDTQYF. The CDR3 DNA sequence: TGTGCCAGCAGCCAAGATGCGGGGGACACAGATACGCAGTATTTT.

The chain couples TRBV19 to TRBJ1-2; 7 bases agree with TRBD1. Germline values: CDR1 LNHDA, CDR2 SQIVND (reference sequence). This CDR3 has 18 amino acids. V was clipped by 4 bases and J by 2 bases; unmatched bases: 16. CDR3 amino acids: CASSTPTGEVLWNYGYTF. For the CDR3, the DNA is TGTGCCAGTAGTACACCCACAGGGGAGGTCCTATGGAACTATGGCTACACCTTC.

The chain uses TRBV7-9 and TRBJ1-1; 9 bases are shared with TRBD1. Trimming removed 5 bases from V and 1 base from J; junction bases left unmatched: 2. Germline CDR1 reads SEHNR; CDR2 reads FQNEAQ (reference sequence). The CDR3 is made up of 14 amino acids. The CDR3 sequence is CASSGQGPNTEAFF. The CDR3 bases are TGTGCCAGCAGCGGACAGGGGCCGAACACTGAAGCTTTCTTT.

The V call is TRBV2, the J call TRBJ1-3; D remains ambiguous. The ends were cut back, 0 bases at V and 2 bases at J, with 5 bases in the middle. CDR1 is SNHLY, CDR2 FYNNEI, per germline. The CDR3 runs to 14 residues. The CDR3 protein is CASSEASAGNTIYF. The CDR3, as DNA: TGTGCCAGCAGTGAAGCATCCGCTGGAAACACCATATATTTT.

The V call is TRBV18, the J call TRBJ1-5; 11 bases align to TRBD1. J gave up 7 bases and V 3 bases, and 5 bases lay outside the gene matches. Germline values: CDR1 KGHSH, CDR2 LQKENI. The CDR3 sequence is 15 residues long. The CDR3 protein is CASSPGTGGEQPQHF. CDR3 in DNA: TGTGCCAGCTCACCCGGGACAGGGGGTGAACAGCCCCAGCATTTT.

The chain has TRBV7-2 and TRBJ1-4; tentatively, D is TRBD1 (5 bases). The CDR3 runs 15 residues. The germline gives CDR1 SGHTA, CDR2 FQGNSA. The V gene lost 5 bases and the J gene lost 3 bases, with 13 bases spanning the gap. In DNA, the CDR3 is TGTGCCAGCAGCCCCTGGGGGGGACCTAATGAAAAACTGTTTTTT. The encoded protein is CASSPWGGPNEKLFF. Full variable domain (missing parts from reference TRBV7-2 and TRBJ1-4): GAGVSQSPSNKVTEKGKDVELRCDPISGHTALYWYRQSLGQGLEFLIYFQGNSAPDKSGLPSDRFSAERTGGSVSTLTIQRTQQEDSAVYLCASSPWGGPNEKLFFGSGTQLSVL.